This is a list of T cell receptor beta chains from one sample in a study of cytomegalovirus exposure and HLA in healthy donors. Only in-frame clones appear in the TCRdb table, and some are missing; sequencing was by immunoSEQ multiplex PCR. The sample consists of some 140,000 clones, 70% to 90% of them appearing once. Material: PBMCs. The receptors derive from a woman aged 40 to 50 in good health and CMV-seropositive. CDR3s include the opening cysteine and the closing phenylalanine or tryptophan. D genes are given only for firm matches. A clone size is listed for some rows: how often the clone was seen (once, few, many), or a class if it is expanded.

j_call clone_size d_call v_call cdr3_aa cdr3_nt
TRBJ2-1 - TRBD2 TRBV11-3 CASSSALSTSGRFDNEQFF TGTGCCAGCAGCTCCGCATTGTCAACTAGCGGGAGATTCGACAATGAGCAGTTCTTC
TRBJ1-1 - - TRBV4-2 CASSQGIMNTEAFF TGTGCCAGCAGCCAAGGTATAATGAACACTGAAGCTTTCTTT
TRBJ1-2 once - TRBV28 CASSFQSTAPYGYTF TGTGCCAGCAGTTTCCAGTCGACAGCTCCCTATGGCTACACCTTC
TRBJ2-7 once - TRBV6-1 CASSGLFFYEQYF TGTGCCAGCAGTGGACTTTTTTTTTACGAGCAGTACTTC
TRBJ2-1 - - TRBV5-4 CASSFISREQFF TGTGCCAGCAGCTTCATTAGTCGTGAGCAGTTCTTC
TRBJ2-1 - - TRBV11-3 CASSLAGGEQFF TGTGCCAGCAGCTTGGCTGGTGGTGAGCAGTTCTTC
TRBJ2-1 - - TRBV15 CATSRQGSYNEQFF TGTGCCACCAGCAGACAGGGGAGCTACAATGAGCAGTTCTTC
TRBJ1-1 few - TRBV5-1 CASTPDLNTEAFF TGCGCCAGCACCCCCGACTTGAACACTGAAGCTTTCTTT
TRBJ1-2 - TRBD1 TRBV28 CASRGQGVLKDYGYTF TGTGCCAGCCGGGGGCAGGGGGTACTGAAGGACTATGGCTACACCTTC
TRBJ2-7 - TRBD1 TRBV7-8 CASSPGGGLTYEQYF TGTGCCAGCAGCCCAGGGGGTGGGCTCACCTACGAGCAGTACTTC
TRBJ2-1 few - TRBV7-9 CASSLPGGGAYNEQFF TGTGCCAGCAGCTTACCTGGGGGGGGCGCCTACAATGAGCAGTTCTTC
TRBJ2-3 - - TRBV5-6 CASSLRGLSTDTQYF TGTGCCAGCAGCTTGAGGGGTCTGTCCACAGATACGCAGTATTTT
TRBJ2-2 few - TRBV25-1 CASRGPGTGNTGELFF TGTGCCAGCAGGGGACCCGGGACTGGCAACACCGGGGAGCTGTTTTTT
TRBJ2-5 few - TRBV2 CASSAWREETQYF TGTGCCAGCAGTGCCTGGCGGGAAGAGACCCAGTACTTC
TRBJ2-7 once TRBD2 TRBV11-3 CASSLQKGLAAYEQYF TGTGCCAGCAGCCTGCAAAAGGGACTAGCGGCCTACGAGCAGTACTTC
TRBJ1-5 once - TRBV2 CASSEWQGSNQPQHF TGTGCCAGCAGTGAATGGCAGGGGAGCAATCAGCCCCAGCATTTT
TRBJ1-2 few TRBD1 TRBV9 CASTRGDRADYTF TGTGCCAGCACCCGCGGGGACAGGGCAGACTACACCTTC
TRBJ2-3 - TRBD2 TRBV6-1 CASTGGSSDTQYF TGTGCCAGCACCGGCGGGAGCTCAGATACGCAGTATTTT
TRBJ1-2 - - TRBV7-6 CASSPEPGAHYGYTF TGTGCCAGCAGCCCGGAGCCCGGAGCCCACTATGGCTACACCTTC
TRBJ2-1 - TRBD1 TRBV6-5 CASRGDRGPYNEQFF TGTGCCAGCAGGGGAGACAGGGGACCGTACAATGAGCAGTTCTTC
TRBJ1-1 - TRBD1 TRBV10-3 CAIRDRVTEAFF TGTGCCATCCGGGACAGGGTTACTGAAGCTTTCTTT
TRBJ2-2 - TRBD2 TRBV14 CASSPTWLAGNTGELFF TGTGCCAGCAGCCCCACGTGGCTAGCGGGTAACACCGGGGAGCTGTTTTTT
TRBJ2-1 - - TRBV4-1 CASSQVGRVRYNEQFF TGCGCCAGCAGCCAAGTTGGGCGGGTGCGTTACAATGAGCAGTTCTTC
TRBJ1-1 - - TRBV7-8 CASSSRVPEAFF TGTGCCAGCAGCTCCAGGGTTCCTGAAGCTTTCTTT
TRBJ1-5 - TRBD1 TRBV30 CAWSLGQGGQPQHF TGTGCCTGGAGTCTGGGACAGGGCGGTCAGCCCCAGCATTTT
TRBJ2-7 few TRBD1 TRBV28 CASSLAGTGHEQYF TGTGCCAGCAGTTTAGCCGGGACAGGTCACGAGCAGTACTTC
TRBJ2-1 - TRBD2 TRBV29-1 CSVELPSGTSYNEQFF TGCAGCGTTGAATTGCCTAGCGGGACCTCCTACAATGAGCAGTTCTTC
TRBJ2-2 - - TRBV10-1 CASSVVTSPGTGELFF TGCGCCAGCAGTGTTGTCACTAGCCCCGGCACCGGGGAGCTGTTTTTT
TRBJ1-4 - - TRBV7-8 CASSLGSVVTNEKLFF TGTGCCAGCAGCTTAGGGTCTGTAGTAACTAATGAAAAACTGTTTTTT
TRBJ2-5 - - TRBV7-6 CASSLRVQETQYF TGTGCCAGCAGCTTACGGGTGCAAGAGACCCAGTACTTC
TRBJ2-3 - TRBD1 TRBV4-2 CASSQDLQDRGWGTQYF TGTGCCAGCAGCCAAGACTTACAGGACAGGGGTTGGGGTACGCAGTATTTT
TRBJ2-7 - - TRBV7-8 CASSLSGYEQYF TGTGCCAGCAGCTTATCGGGGTACGAGCAGTACTTC
TRBJ2-7 - - TRBV30 CAWSVGGTGSYEQYF TGTGCCTGGAGCGTGGGAGGGACAGGCTCCTACGAGCAGTACTTC
TRBJ2-2 - - TRBV5-1 CASSPEAGELFF TGCGCCAGCAGCCCGGAGGCAGGGGAGCTGTTTTTT
TRBJ2-3 - TRBD2 TRBV7-9 CASSFRTSGSLTDTQYF TGTGCCAGCAGCTTTAGGACTAGCGGGAGTTTGACAGATACGCAGTATTTT
TRBJ2-3 - - TRBV7-8 CASSPSSDTQYF TGTGCCAGCAGCCCTTCGTCAGATACGCAGTATTTT
TRBJ2-3 - TRBD2 TRBV6-6 CASSTTSGRAIDTQYF TGTGCCAGCAGTACCACTAGCGGGAGGGCCATAGATACGCAGTATTTT